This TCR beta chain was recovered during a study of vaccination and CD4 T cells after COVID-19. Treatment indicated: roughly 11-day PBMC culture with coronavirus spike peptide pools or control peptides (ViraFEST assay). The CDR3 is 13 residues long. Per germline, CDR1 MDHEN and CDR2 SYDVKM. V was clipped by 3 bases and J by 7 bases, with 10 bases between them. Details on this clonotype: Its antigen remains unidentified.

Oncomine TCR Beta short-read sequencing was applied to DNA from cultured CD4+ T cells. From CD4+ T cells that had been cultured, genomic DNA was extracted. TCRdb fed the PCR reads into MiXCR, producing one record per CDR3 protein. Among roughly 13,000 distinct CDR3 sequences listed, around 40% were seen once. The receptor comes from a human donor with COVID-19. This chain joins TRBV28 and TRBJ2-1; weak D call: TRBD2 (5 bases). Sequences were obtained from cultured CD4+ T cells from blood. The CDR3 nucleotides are TGTGCCAGCAGTTTCGGGGTCGGTAATGAGCAGTTCTTC. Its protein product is CASSFGVGNEQFF. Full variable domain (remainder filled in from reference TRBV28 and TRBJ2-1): DVKVTQSSRYLVKRTGEKVFLECVQDMDHENMFWYRQDPGLGLRLIYFSYDVKMKEKGDIPEGYSVSREKKERFSLILESASTNQTSMYLCASSFGVGNEQFFGPGTRLTVL.